This T cell receptor (beta chain) was recorded in a study of monozygotic twins with inflammatory bowel disease. Study results and limitations: No repertoire similarity difference was seen between concordant and discordant twins; power was possibly limited.

TCRdb reprocessed the 5' RACE reads, keeping one entry per CDR3 protein, no DNA. The table counts approximately 150,000 distinct CDR3 sequences; 2% to 2.5% lies in the top ten. CDR3 size: 12 residues. The germline gives CDR1 SEHNR, CDR2 FQNEAQ (reference sequence). Note on this clonotype: Its specificity is not known.

Sequencing was carried out using blood. The clonotype comes from a human donor with ulcerative colitis or Crohn's disease, or a healthy co-twin of an affected twin (not recorded which). The chain joins TRBV7-9 to TRBJ2-7. The CDR3 sequence: CASSLVVNEQYF.